Listed here are 5 T cell receptor beta chains from one sample, sequenced in a study of monozygotic twins with inflammatory bowel disease. TCRdb reprocessed the 5' RACE reads and reports one entry per CDR3 protein, with no DNA. Its table lists 150,000 to 200,000 distinct CDR3 sequences. Material for sequencing was blood. The receptors stem from a human donor with ulcerative colitis or Crohn's disease, or a healthy co-twin of an affected twin (not recorded which).

V is TRBV27 and J is TRBJ2-5; with no DNA, the TCRdb D assignment of TRBD1 cannot be verified. Germline CDR1 MNHEY, CDR2 SMNVEV (reference sequence). The CDR3 runs 12 residues. CDR3 residues: CASRGGQETQYF.

CDR3 loop: CASSAGLAGAETQYF. This sequence joins TRBV5-1 and TRBJ2-5; checking the TCRdb D call of TRBD2 is not possible without DNA. CDR3 length: 15 residues. Germline V gene lookup returns CDR1 SGHRS and CDR2 YFSETQ.

The chain links TRBV10-3 to TRBJ1-1; TCRdb outputs TRBD1, but without DNA this stays unchecked. The length of the CDR3 is 17 residues. Germline V gives CDR1 ENHRY, CDR2 SYGVKD. CDR3 protein: CAISERGTGPSNTEAFF.

This chain uses TRBV15 with TRBJ2-7. Germline CDR1 reads LNHNV; CDR2 reads YYDKDF (reference sequence). This CDR3 has 13 amino acids. The CDR3 here is CATAGLRSYEQYF.

This chain connects TRBV5-1 to TRBJ2-5; with no DNA, the TCRdb D assignment of TRBD2 cannot be verified. CDR3 length: 19 amino acids. CDR1 and CDR2 (germline): SGHRS, YFSETQ. The CDR3 is CASSLLGAIAGSPEETQYF.